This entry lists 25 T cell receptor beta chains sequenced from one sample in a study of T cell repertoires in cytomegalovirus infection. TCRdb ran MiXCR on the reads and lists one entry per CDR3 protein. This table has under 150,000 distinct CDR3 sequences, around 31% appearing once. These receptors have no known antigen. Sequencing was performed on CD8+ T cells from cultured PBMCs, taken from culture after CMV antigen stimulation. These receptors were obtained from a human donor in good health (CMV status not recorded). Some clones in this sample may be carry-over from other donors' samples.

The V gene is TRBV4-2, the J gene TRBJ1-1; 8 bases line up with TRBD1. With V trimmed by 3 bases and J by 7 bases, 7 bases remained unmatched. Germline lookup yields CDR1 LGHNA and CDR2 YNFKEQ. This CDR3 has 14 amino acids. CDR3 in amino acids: CASSQAQGAVEAFF. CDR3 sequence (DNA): TGTGCCAGCAGCCAGGCCCAGGGGGCGGTTGAAGCTTTCTTT.

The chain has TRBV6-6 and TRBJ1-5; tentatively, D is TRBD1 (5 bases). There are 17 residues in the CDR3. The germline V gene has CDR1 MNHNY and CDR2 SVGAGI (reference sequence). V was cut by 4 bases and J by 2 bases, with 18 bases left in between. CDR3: CASSWTQGGAGNQPQHF. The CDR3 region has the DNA TGTGCCAGCAGTTGGACGCAGGGTGGAGCTGGCAATCAGCCCCAGCATTTT.

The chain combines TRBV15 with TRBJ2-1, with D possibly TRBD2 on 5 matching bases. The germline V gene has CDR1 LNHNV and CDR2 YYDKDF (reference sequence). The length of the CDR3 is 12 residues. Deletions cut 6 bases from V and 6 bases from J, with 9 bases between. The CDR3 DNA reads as TGTGCCACCAGAGGAGGAGGCAATGAGCAGTTCTTC. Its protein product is CATRGGGNEQFF. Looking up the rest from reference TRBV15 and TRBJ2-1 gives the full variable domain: DAMVIQNPRYQVTQFGKPVTLSCSQTLNHNVMYWYQQKSSQAPKLLFHYYDKDFNNEADTPDNFQSRRPNTSFCFLDIRSPGLGDTAMYLCATRGGGNEQFFGPGTRLTVL.

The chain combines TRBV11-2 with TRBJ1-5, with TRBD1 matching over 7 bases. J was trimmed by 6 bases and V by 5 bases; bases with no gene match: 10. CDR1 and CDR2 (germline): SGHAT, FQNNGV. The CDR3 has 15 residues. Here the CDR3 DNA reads TGTGCCAGCAGCGACGACCCAGGGGGGGGTCAGCCCCAGCATTTT. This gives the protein CASSDDPGGGQPQHF.

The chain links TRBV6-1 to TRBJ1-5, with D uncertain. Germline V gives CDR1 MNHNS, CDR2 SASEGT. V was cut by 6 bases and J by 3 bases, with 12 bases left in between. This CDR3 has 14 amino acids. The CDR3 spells CASSSVSNNQPQHF. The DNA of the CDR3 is TGTGCCAGCAGCTCAGTATCTAACAATCAGCCCCAGCATTTT.

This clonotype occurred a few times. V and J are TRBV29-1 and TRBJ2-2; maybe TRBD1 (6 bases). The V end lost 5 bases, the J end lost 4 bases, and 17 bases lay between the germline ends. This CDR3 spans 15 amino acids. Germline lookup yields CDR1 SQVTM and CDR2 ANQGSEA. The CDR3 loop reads CSVWGHPGGTGELFF. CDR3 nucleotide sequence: TGCAGCGTTTGGGGACACCCCGGCGGCACCGGGGAGCTGTTTTTT.

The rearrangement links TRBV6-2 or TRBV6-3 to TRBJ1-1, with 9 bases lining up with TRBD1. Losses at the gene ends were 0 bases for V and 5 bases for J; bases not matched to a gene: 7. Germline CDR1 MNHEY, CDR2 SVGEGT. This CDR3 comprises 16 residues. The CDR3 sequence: CASSYSTDRGRTEAFF. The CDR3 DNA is TGTGCCAGCAGTTACTCGACGGACAGGGGAAGAACTGAAGCTTTCTTT.

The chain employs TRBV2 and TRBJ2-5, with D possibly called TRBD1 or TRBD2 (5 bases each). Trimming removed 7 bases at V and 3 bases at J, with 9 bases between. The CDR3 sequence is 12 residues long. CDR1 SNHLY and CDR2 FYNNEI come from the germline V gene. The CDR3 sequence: CASTRDEETQYF. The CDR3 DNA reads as TGTGCCAGCACCAGGGACGAAGAGACCCAGTACTTC.

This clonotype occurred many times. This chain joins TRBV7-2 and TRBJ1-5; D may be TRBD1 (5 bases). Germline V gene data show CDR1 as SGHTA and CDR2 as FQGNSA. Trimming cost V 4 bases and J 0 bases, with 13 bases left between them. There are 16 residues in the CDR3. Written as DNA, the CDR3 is TGTGCCAGCAGCTCTCTGGGGGGGTATAGCAATCAGCCCCAGCATTTT. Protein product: CASSSLGGYSNQPQHF.

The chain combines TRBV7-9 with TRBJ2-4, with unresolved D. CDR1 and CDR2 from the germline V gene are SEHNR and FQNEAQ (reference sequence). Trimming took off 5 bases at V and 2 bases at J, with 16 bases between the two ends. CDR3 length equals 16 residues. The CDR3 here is CASSPRYEDTKNIQYF. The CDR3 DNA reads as TGTGCCAGCAGCCCGCGATACGAAGATACCAAAAACATTCAGTACTTC.

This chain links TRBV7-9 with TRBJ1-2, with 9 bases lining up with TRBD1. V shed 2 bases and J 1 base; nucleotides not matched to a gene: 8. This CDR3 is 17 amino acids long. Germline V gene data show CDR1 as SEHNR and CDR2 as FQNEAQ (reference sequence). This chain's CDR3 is CASSLTGQGADNYGYTF. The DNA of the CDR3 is TGTGCCAGCAGCTTAACGGGACAGGGAGCTGATAACTATGGCTACACCTTC.

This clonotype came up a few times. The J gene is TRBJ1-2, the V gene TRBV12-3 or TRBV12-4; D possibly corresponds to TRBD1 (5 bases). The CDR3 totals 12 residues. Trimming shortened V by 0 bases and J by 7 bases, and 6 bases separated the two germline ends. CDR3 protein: CASSLAGAGYTF. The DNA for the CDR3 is TGTGCCAGCAGTTTAGCTGGGGCTGGCTACACCTTC.

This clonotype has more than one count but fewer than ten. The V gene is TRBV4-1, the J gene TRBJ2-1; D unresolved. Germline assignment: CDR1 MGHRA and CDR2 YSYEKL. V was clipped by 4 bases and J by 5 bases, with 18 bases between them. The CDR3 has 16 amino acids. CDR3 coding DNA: TGCGCCAGCAGCCCTCATGATAATCTAGTCAACAATGAGCAGTTCTTC. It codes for CASSPHDNLVNNEQFF.

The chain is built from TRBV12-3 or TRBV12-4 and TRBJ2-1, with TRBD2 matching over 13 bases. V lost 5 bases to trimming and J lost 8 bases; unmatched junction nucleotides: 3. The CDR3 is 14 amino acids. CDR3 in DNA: TGTGCCAGCAGTCCACTAGCGGGGGGGCATGAGCAGTTCTTC. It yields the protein CASSPLAGGHEQFF.

CDR3 DNA sequence: TGTGCCAGCAGTTACTCATTCGACAGGGACGCTGAAGCTTTCTTT. Translated, it gives CASSYSFDRDAEAFF. V gene TRBV6-5 combines with J gene TRBJ1-1; TRBD1 aligns across 7 bases. From germline, CDR1 is MNHEY and CDR2 SVGAGI. CDR3 length: 15 amino acids. Trimming removed 0 bases from V and 6 bases from J; junction bases left unmatched: 7.

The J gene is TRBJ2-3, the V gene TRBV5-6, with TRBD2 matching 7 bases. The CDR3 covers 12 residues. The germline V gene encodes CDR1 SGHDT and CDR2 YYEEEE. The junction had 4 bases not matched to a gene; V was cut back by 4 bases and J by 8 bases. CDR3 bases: TGTGCCAGCAGCATCGGGACTACTACGCAGTATTTT. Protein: CASSIGTTTQYF.

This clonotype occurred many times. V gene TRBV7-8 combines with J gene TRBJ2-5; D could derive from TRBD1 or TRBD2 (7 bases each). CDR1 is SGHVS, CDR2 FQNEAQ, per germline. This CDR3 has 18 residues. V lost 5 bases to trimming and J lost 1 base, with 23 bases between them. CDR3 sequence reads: CASSPPGRGLALQETQYF. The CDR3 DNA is TGTGCCAGCAGCCCGCCAGGGAGGGGGCTAGCCCTCCAAGAGACCCAGTACTTC.

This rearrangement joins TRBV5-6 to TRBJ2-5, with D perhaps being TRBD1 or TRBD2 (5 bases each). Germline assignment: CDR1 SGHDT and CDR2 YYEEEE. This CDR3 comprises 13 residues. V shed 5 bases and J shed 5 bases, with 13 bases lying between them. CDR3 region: CASRSGARETQYF. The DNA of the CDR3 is TGTGCCAGCAGGTCCGGGGCCCGGGAGACCCAGTACTTC.

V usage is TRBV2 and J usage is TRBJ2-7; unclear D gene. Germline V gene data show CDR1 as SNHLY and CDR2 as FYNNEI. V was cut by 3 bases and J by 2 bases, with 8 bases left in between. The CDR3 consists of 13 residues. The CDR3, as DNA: TGTGCCAGCAGTGAGGAACTACCCTACGAGCAGTACTTC. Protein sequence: CASSEELPYEQYF.

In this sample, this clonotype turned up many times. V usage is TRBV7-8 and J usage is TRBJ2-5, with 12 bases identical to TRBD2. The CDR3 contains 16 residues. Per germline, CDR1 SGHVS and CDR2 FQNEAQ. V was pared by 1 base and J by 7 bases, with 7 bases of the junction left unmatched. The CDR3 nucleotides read TGTGCCAGCAGCTTAGAGACTAGCGGGGGTTACGGGACCCAGTACTTC. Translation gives CASSLETSGGYGTQYF.

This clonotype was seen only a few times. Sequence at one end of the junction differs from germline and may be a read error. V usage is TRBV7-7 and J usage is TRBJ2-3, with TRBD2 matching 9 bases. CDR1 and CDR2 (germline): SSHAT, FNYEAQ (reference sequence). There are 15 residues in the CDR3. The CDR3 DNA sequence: TGTGCTAGCAGCCCCGACGGCGGGGGGGCCGGTACGCAGTATTTT. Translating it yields CASSPDGGGAGTQYF.

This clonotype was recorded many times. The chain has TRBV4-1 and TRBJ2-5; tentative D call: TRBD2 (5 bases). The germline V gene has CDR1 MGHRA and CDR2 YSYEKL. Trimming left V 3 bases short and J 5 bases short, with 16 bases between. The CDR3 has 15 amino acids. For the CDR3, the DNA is TGCGCCAGCAGCCATCGGTCGGGCAGAGGGGAGACCCAGTACTTC. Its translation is CASSHRSGRGETQYF.

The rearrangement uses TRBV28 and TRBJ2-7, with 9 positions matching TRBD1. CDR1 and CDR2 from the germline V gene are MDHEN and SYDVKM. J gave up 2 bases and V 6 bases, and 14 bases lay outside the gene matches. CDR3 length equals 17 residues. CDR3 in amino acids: CASSQTGTGRVTYEQYF. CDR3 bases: TGTGCCAGCAGCCAAACGGGGACAGGGAGAGTTACCTACGAGCAGTACTTC.

CDR3 DNA: TGTGCCAGCAGCTTAGGGACCTCTAATGAGCAGTTCTTC. Its translation is CASSLGTSNEQFF. The chain combines TRBV7-6 with TRBJ2-1; D is ambiguous. The CDR3 runs 13 residues. With 1 base removed from V and 7 bases from J, the gap between germline ends came to 8 bases. CDR1 and CDR2 (germline): SGHVS, FNYEAQ.

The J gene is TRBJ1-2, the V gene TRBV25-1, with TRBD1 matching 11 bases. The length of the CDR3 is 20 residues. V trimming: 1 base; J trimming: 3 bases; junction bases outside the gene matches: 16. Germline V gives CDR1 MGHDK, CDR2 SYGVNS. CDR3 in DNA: TGTGCCAGCAGTGAATTTTACCTGCCGGGACAGGGGGACTTTGACTATGGCTACACCTTC. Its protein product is CASSEFYLPGQGDFDYGYTF.